The T cell receptor beta chain under discussion was sequenced for a study of cytomegalovirus exposure and HLA in healthy donors. This PCR relied on a set of 60 Vbeta primers and 13 Jbeta primers. Using immunoSEQ multiplex PCR, the repertoire was profiled, and TCRdb retains in-frame clones only, with some absent. The repertoire has 150,000 or so clones, around 80% of them found once; the top ten carry around 1.5%. Trimming took off 3 bases at V and 5 bases at J, with 2 bases between the two ends. The germline CDR1 and CDR2 sequences are SGHNT and YENEEA. The CDR3 loop spans 11 amino acids. The sample taken for sequencing was PBMCs. The chain links TRBV11-3 to TRBJ2-1, with unresolved D. The receptor comes from a man younger than 45 in good health and CMV-seropositive. CDR3 nucleotides: TGTGCCAGCAGCTTTAACAATGAGCAGTTCTTC. Amino acid sequence: CASSFNNEQFF.